This T cell receptor (beta chain) originates from a study of blood T cell repertoires in COVID-19. Looking at the study overall: COVID-19 samples from acute and convalescent phases originated in the United States, Italy and Spain. Nucleic acid was either cDNA or gDNA, and it came from T cells, B-cell-depleted T cells, or PBMCs.

The CDR3 totals 12 residues. V was pared by 4 bases and J by 1 base, with 4 bases between. Per germline, CDR1 SEHNR and CDR2 FQNEAQ (reference sequence). TCRdb keeps only in-frame clones here, not all; method: immunoSEQ multiplex PCR. The sample has about 250,000 clones; 70% to 90% are singletons. The sample taken for sequencing was peripheral blood. The TCR comes from a young man with active or convalescent COVID-19. This sequence joins TRBV7-9 and TRBJ1-1; D unclear. In DNA, the CDR3 is TGTGCCAGCAGCTCCCAGAACACTGAAGCTTTCTTT. This translates into CASSSQNTEAFF.